A single TCR beta chain is shown here with its context. This receptor's antigen is unknown. No base quality information exists; no much larger clone differs at one position. This entry is derived from a study of shared clonotypes between healthy human individuals (TCRdb year 2020). Regarding the research as a whole: The cohort comprised two women and three men aged 18 to 49 years. For each donor, CD4 naive and CD4 memory were each given three plates, CD8 naive was given two plates, and CD8 memory was given one plate. The study deeply sequenced blood TCR repertoires of about 5 healthy adults to estimate repertoire size and the extent of clonotype sharing between individuals. To increase sequencing depth and limit assay-specific biases, TCR repertoire library preparation and sequencing were carried out by different laboratories using diverse techniques. Leukapheresis yielded between about 0.9 and 10 billion PBMCs per donor.

CD8 naive samples were obtained by positive selection for CCR7 among CD45RO-negative cells, yielding a CD45RA+CCR7+ population from which TemRA cells were excluded. Donors were healthy HIV-negative adults with no recently reported acute infections or vaccinations. Every donor was a Caucasian adult residing in Nashville, Tennessee, USA. Blood was collected by leukapheresis, and PBMCs were isolated by Ficoll-Histopaque density gradient centrifugation and then cryopreserved in liquid nitrogen vapor phase. Analytical flow cytometry was used to check the purity and quantity of each magnetically sorted T cell population. From each sorted fraction, genomic DNA was isolated and quantified by UV absorbance on a Nanodrop 2000c. The germline ends are 18 bases apart after V is trimmed by 0 bases and J by 4 bases. The germline V gene gives CDR1 as MGHRA and CDR2 as YSYEKL. The CDR3 holds 18 amino acids from the cysteine to the phenylalanine. Only the CDR3 part of the read is kept: 54 bases, read in frame from the first base.

Study-level results and caveats: Sampling was limited to blood, and TCR repertoires in tissue likely differ from TCR repertoires in blood. Incomplete sequencing was indicated by rarefaction of sorted-subset datasets, despite the large sequencing depth. When a handful of donors were compared, the shared fraction of clonotypes was about 5% for naive CD4, approximately 3.3% for naive CD8, roughly 2.3% for memory CD4, and 0.4% for memory CD8. Pairwise subsampling indicated that sequencing depth was expected to affect the degree of clonotype sharing among donors. Naive subsets generally had larger estimated clonotype richness than memory subsets. Because the study included a small number of donors, the genetic and exposure-history diversity represented was limited. Compared with non-shared clonotypes, the clonotypes found in all four sorted-subset donors had higher generation probabilities.

Using the deep immunoSEQ assay, multiplex PCR amplified TCR CDR3 regions from genomic DNA. Genomic DNA extracted from each cell subset was distributed evenly over all wells of several immunoSEQ 96-well plates, and each plate served as one replicate. For sorted subsets, around 0.2 ug genomic DNA, equal to 30,000 or so T cell genomes, was loaded into each replicate PCR. The purified libraries were quantified using a Qubit 3.0 fluorometer, sized with a Bioanalyzer 2100, and then quantified again using the KAPA Library Quantification kit. Every immunoSEQ 96-well plate was sequenced on a separate single-read 150-cycle Illumina NextSeq 550 flow cell. Per the authors' processing: Because only junctional sequences without quality scores were contained in the immunoSEQ output, filtering matching that applied to full-length reads could not be performed. Sequences were annotated with PyIR, a Python wrapper for IgBLAST v1.9, using IMGT germline references to assign V/J genes and CDR3. Reads with weak V/J assignments (E-value above 1e-6), missing CDR3, stop codons, out-of-frame junctions, or ambiguous translated residues were removed. A V3J clonotype was defined by an identical inferred V gene, J gene, and CDR3 amino acid sequence. Percentage overlap between repertoires was calculated by dividing the number of shared unique clonotypes by the size of the smaller repertoire. RTK rarefaction, the Chao1 estimator, and Recon v2.1 estimates of unobserved clonotypes were used to assess repertoire richness. OLGA was used to compute generation probabilities for all TCRbeta clonotypes that the gDNA method yielded from several donors. In TCRdb, the immuneACCESS table is reduced to in-frame sequences with V and J assigned. These tables do not hold every clone; where another copy was compared, an unresolved V gene accounts for under half, and the others remain unexplained. The V and J calls and clone size were taken over from that table, and D and trimming were inferred from the DNA. The sample yields about 820,000 clones; more than 85% were counted once. The top ten clonotypes cover less than 25% of the sample.

The chain is assembled from TRBV4-1 and TRBJ1-4; TRBD1 is a weak D gene call, 6 bases matching. The origin of this receptor is a man younger than 40 in good health. The specimen was naive CD8+ T cells sorted from blood. Sample cell subset or site, as interpreted from the label and publication: CD45RA+CCR7+. Here is the DNA: TGCGCCAGCAGCCAAGAAGTTGCGGGGGCTGCGAGTAATGAAAAACTGTTTTTT. This yields the protein CASSQEVAGAASNEKLFF.